Sequencing of this T cell receptor beta chain was carried out in a study of blood T cells in healthy people across ages. Sample-barcoded 5' priming and a J-beta primer mix drove a second PCR of roughly 7 to 11 cycles. TCRdb reprocessed the 5' RACE reads via MiXCR and lists one record per CDR3 protein. Among about 400,000 distinct CDR3 sequences listed, over 45% were seen once. Each donor was a healthy Caucasian individual from Russia, aged roughly 6 to 90. Each sample had at least 6 million PBMCs isolated. Germline CDR1 and CDR2: SGHTA and FQGNSA. The CDR3 runs 13 residues. V lost 1 base, J lost 7 bases, and 10 bases lay in between.

Sequencing input: blood. The chain joins TRBV7-2 to TRBJ1-1, with D maybe TRBD1 (5 bases). This TCR was sampled from a man aged 60 to 69 in good health. The DNA for the CDR3 is TGTGCCAGCAGCTTAGAGGGACTGGGTGAAGCTTTCTTT. Translation: CASSLEGLGEAFF.